The 21 T cell receptor beta chains listed next were all sequenced from one sample in a study of cytomegalovirus exposure and HLA in healthy donors. Both 60 Vbeta primers and 13 Jbeta primers went into the PCR. The data were produced by immunoSEQ multiplex PCR, yet TCRdb's version contains in-frame clones alone and is incomplete. The table includes approximately 110,000 clones, under 85% detected once. The sequencing input was PBMCs. The receptor set was obtained from a woman between 40 and 50 years old in good health and CMV-seropositive.

Note on this clone: At one end the junction does not follow the germline gene, possibly because of a read error. This chain connects TRBV6-6 to TRBJ1-1; 9 bases match TRBD1. Germline CDR1 MNHNY, CDR2 SVGAGI (reference sequence). The CDR3 has 14 residues. The CDR3 DNA reads TGTGCCAGCAGCCAACAGGGGGCAACGGCTGAAGTTTTCTTT. It specifies CASSQQGATAEVFF.

The chain employs TRBV7-2 and TRBJ2-1; 11 bases map to TRBD2. CDR3 size: 16 residues. Trimming removed 1 base from V and 7 bases from J; junction bases left unmatched: 6. Per germline, CDR1 SGHTA and CDR2 FQGNSA. CDR3 in DNA: TGTGCCAGCAGCTTAGGTAGACTAGCGGGAACGAATGAGCAGTTCTTC. Amino acids: CASSLGRLAGTNEQFF. The whole variable domain, remainder taken from reference TRBV7-2 and TRBJ2-1, is GAGVSQSPSNKVTEKGKDVELRCDPISGHTALYWYRQSLGQGLEFLIYFQGNSAPDKSGLPSDRFSAERTGGSVSTLTIQRTQQEDSAVYLCASSLGRLAGTNEQFFGPGTRLTVL.

For this clone: The junction departs from the called germline gene at one end, perhaps through a read error. Other nucleotide sequences from this sample produce the same CDR3. The chain joins TRBV5-6 to TRBJ1-5; 7 positions agree with TRBD1. The CDR3 totals 16 residues. Germline CDR1 is SGHDT and CDR2 is YYEEEE. The CDR3 loop reads CASSTYRQGVNQPQHF. The CDR3 DNA reads as TGCGCCAGCAGCACGTATCGACAGGGCGTAAATCAGCCCCAGCATTTT.

The V call is TRBV5-4, the J call TRBJ2-7; 8 bases agree with TRBD2. CDR3 length: 15 amino acids. Germline CDR1 and CDR2: SGHNT and YYREEE (reference sequence). After removal of 3 bases from V and 4 bases from J, the junction contained 9 bases not matched to a gene. The CDR3 region is CASSSHSSGGYEQYF. The CDR3, as DNA: TGTGCCAGCAGCTCCCACTCCAGCGGGGGATACGAGCAGTACTTC. The full variable domain, completed using reference TRBV5-4 and TRBJ2-7, is ETGVTQSPTHLIKTRGQQVTLRCSSQSGHNTVSWYQQALGQGPQFIFQYYREEENGRGNFPPRFSGLQFPNYSSELNVNALELDDSALYLCASSSHSSGGYEQYFGPGTRLTVT.

This clone was found a few times. The chain employs TRBV7-6 and TRBJ2-6, with D unclear. V was clipped by 1 base and J by 1 base, with 11 bases between them. CDR1 and CDR2 (germline): SGHVS, FNYEAQ. The CDR3 is 17 residues long. CDR3 protein: CASSLGLYGSGANVLTF. The CDR3 coding sequence is TGTGCCAGCAGCTTAGGACTGTATGGATCTGGGGCCAACGTCCTGACTTTC.

CDR3 sequence: CASSLVQGFRNTEAFF. The CDR3, as DNA: TGCGCCAGCAGCTTGGTTCAGGGATTTAGGAACACTGAAGCTTTCTTT. The chain combines TRBV5-1 with TRBJ1-1, with D tentatively TRBD1 (5 bases). CDR1 is SGHRS, CDR2 YFSETQ, per germline. The V end lost 0 bases, the J end lost 1 base, and 13 bases lay between the germline ends. The CDR3 sequence is 16 residues long.

This clone was recorded only once. The CDR3 region is CASSQLRLGAEQYF. CDR3 sequence (DNA): TGTGCCAGCAGCCAGCTCCGATTGGGGGCCGAGCAGTACTTC. This sequence joins TRBV7-8 and TRBJ2-5; maybe TRBD1 (6 bases). The J call is doubtful: the DNA matches TRBJ2-7 better. Germline V CDR1 and CDR2: SGHVS, FQNEAQ. The CDR3 contains 14 residues.

The sample holds a few counts of this clone. This rearrangement joins TRBV11-2 to TRBJ2-4; D perhaps matches TRBD2 (6 bases). Trimming cost V 3 bases and J 8 bases, with 17 bases left between them. Germline V gives CDR1 SGHAT, CDR2 FQNNGV. This CDR3 has 15 amino acids. The CDR3 protein is CASSFQGAAGDIQYF. In DNA, the CDR3 is TGTGCCAGCAGCTTCCAGGGAGCAGCGGGTGACATTCAGTACTTC.

This clone was seen only once. The rearrangement joins TRBV7-9 to TRBJ1-1; D uncertain. CDR3 length: 14 amino acids. V was trimmed by 2 bases and J by 5 bases, leaving 12 bases between them. Germline CDR1 reads SEHNR; CDR2 reads FQNEAQ (reference sequence). The chain's CDR3 is CASSLWVGGTEAFF. DNA for the CDR3: TGTGCCAGCAGCTTATGGGTCGGCGGGACTGAAGCTTTCTTT.

This clone was counted once. The chain employs TRBV6-1 and TRBJ2-7, with 8 nucleotides matching TRBD2. V lost 5 bases and J lost 0; bases outside the gene matches: 3. Germline-derived CDR1 and CDR2 are MNHNS and SASEGT. CDR3 length equals 14 residues. In DNA, the CDR3 is TGTGCCAGCAGTAGCGGGAGAGCCTCCTACGAGCAGTACTTC. Translation gives CASSSGRASYEQYF.

The CDR3 loop reads CASSAPVEQFF. Written as DNA, the CDR3 is TGTGCCAGCAGTGCCCCAGTTGAGCAGTTCTTC. This chain links TRBV28 with TRBJ2-1; the D is unclear. Germline CDR1 is MDHEN and CDR2 is SYDVKM. V was shortened by 5 bases and J by 9 bases, with 8 bases between the two germline ends. This CDR3 has 11 residues.

This chain links TRBV6-6 with TRBJ2-1; 11 bases are a match to TRBD1. The CDR3 is 14 residues long. Germline CDR1 is MNHNY and CDR2 is SVGAGI (reference sequence). V lost 5 bases to trimming and J lost 7 bases; unmatched junction nucleotides: 4. CDR3 residues: CASSPRDRGNEQFF. CDR3 nucleotide sequence: TGTGCCAGCAGTCCTCGGGACAGGGGGAATGAGCAGTTCTTC.

This chain connects TRBV2 to TRBJ2-1; D is perhaps TRBD2 (6 bases). Germline CDR1 is SNHLY and CDR2 is FYNNEI. Trimming took 6 bases from V and 4 from J, leaving 10 bases between them. CDR3 length equals 13 residues. In DNA, the CDR3 is TGTGCCAGCAGGCGGGGTGGGTACAATGAGCAGTTCTTC. Translated, it gives CASRRGGYNEQFF.

The rearrangement joins TRBV19 to TRBJ2-7, with a weak D call TRBD2 (7 bases). This CDR3 has 16 residues. Germline lookup yields CDR1 LNHDA and CDR2 SQIVND (reference sequence). V lost 6 bases and J lost 3, with 21 bases in between. CDR3 loop: CASSQDGSGTFYEQYF. CDR3 DNA sequence: TGTGCCAGTAGCCAGGATGGGAGCGGGACATTCTACGAGCAGTACTTC.

The CDR3, as DNA: TGCAGCGTTGTGGGGGACAGTTCCTACAATGAGCAGTTCTTC. This sequence encodes CSVVGDSSYNEQFF. This chain joins TRBV29-1 and TRBJ2-1; 7 nucleotides line up with TRBD1. The CDR3 totals 14 residues. Germline V gives CDR1 SQVTM, CDR2 ANQGSEA. J was trimmed by 1 base and V by 4 bases; bases with no gene match: 4.

This chain joins TRBV11-2 and TRBJ2-7; 7 bases align to TRBD1. V was pared by 5 bases and J by 6 bases, with 13 bases of the junction left unmatched. This CDR3 is 15 amino acids long. Germline CDR1 SGHAT, CDR2 FQNNGV. CDR3 in amino acids: CASSPRDRVYGEQYF. The DNA for the CDR3 is TGTGCCAGCAGCCCACGAGACAGGGTGTACGGCGAGCAGTACTTC.

This chain uses TRBV6-6 with TRBJ1-4; D perhaps matches TRBD1 (6 bases). CDR3 length equals 15 residues. Trimming pared 4 bases from V and 4 bases from J, leaving 13 bases between. The V gene's germline CDR1 is MNHNY and CDR2 SVGAGI (reference sequence). In DNA, the CDR3 is TGTGCCAGCAGTTCCCAGGGGTTGGGTAATGAAAAACTGTTTTTT. Protein product: CASSSQGLGNEKLFF.

The chain recombines TRBV19 with TRBJ2-1; 12 bases are a match to TRBD2. Trimming took 7 bases from V and 2 from J; bases not matched to a gene: 6. CDR3 length equals 16 residues. The germline V gene has CDR1 LNHDA and CDR2 SQIVND (reference sequence). CDR3 protein: CASISLAGGPYNEQFF. As DNA, the CDR3 is TGTGCCAGTATAAGCCTAGCGGGAGGGCCCTACAATGAGCAGTTCTTC. Full variable domain (rest looked up from reference TRBV19 and TRBJ2-1): DGGITQSPKYLFRKEGQNVTLSCEQNLNHDAMYWYRQDPGQGLRLIYYSQIVNDFQKGDIAEGYSVSREKKESFPLTVTSAQKNPTAFYLCASISLAGGPYNEQFFGPGTRLTVL.

The chain couples TRBV4-1 to TRBJ1-2; 12 bases are shared with TRBD1. In germline, CDR1 is MGHRA, CDR2 YSYEKL. This CDR3 is built from 15 residues. With 0 bases clipped from V and 7 bases from J, the junction kept 3 bases outside the gene matches. CDR3 sequence: CASSQEGTGGLGYTF. CDR3 DNA sequence: TGCGCCAGCAGCCAAGAAGGGACAGGGGGCCTTGGCTACACCTTC.

This clone was seen just once. The V gene is TRBV6-5, the J gene TRBJ2-7; 9 nucleotides line up with TRBD1. With V trimmed by 4 bases and J by 5 bases, 6 bases remained unmatched. The CDR3 extends over 14 amino acids. CDR1 and CDR2 from the germline V gene are MNHEY and SVGAGI. In DNA, the CDR3 is TGTGCCAGCAGTTCTCACAGGGGGCGGGACGAGCAGTACTTC. Residues: CASSSHRGRDEQYF.

In this sample, this clone turned up a few times. One end of the junction does not line up with germline, which may come from a read error. V usage is TRBV2 and J usage is TRBJ1-2; D is perhaps TRBD1 (5 bases). There are 11 residues in the CDR3. The germline V gene has CDR1 SNHLY and CDR2 FYNNEI. The CDR3: CASSLTGGTFF. DNA for the CDR3: TGTGCCAGCAGTCTCACAGGCGGAACTTTCTTC.